This TCR beta chain stems from a study of shared clonotypes between healthy human individuals. Study at large: There were three CD4 naive, three CD4 memory, two CD8 naive and one CD8 memory plates per donor. Study results and limitations: Clonotype sharing levels among donors were expected to vary with sequencing depth. In having few donors, the study represented limited genetic and exposure-history diversity.

CDR3 length: 16 amino acids. Trimming removed 6 bases from V and 0 bases from J; junction bases left unmatched: 11. Germline-derived CDR1 and CDR2 are SNHLY and FYNNEI. On this clone: Its antigen remains unidentified.

All the donors were Caucasian adults who lived in Nashville, Tennessee. Sequenced by immunoSEQ multiplex PCR; TCRdb stores in-frame clones only, minus some. The sample yields 1.4 million or so clones, 98% seen once. The chain recombines TRBV2 with TRBJ2-7; 7 nucleotides agree with TRBD1. This sequence was found in a man aged 25-40 years in good health. Material for sequencing was naive CD4+ T cells sorted from blood. Subset denoted: CD45RA+ positively selected. This chain's CDR3 is CASSSELQGYSYEQYF. The CDR3 region has the DNA TGTGCCAGCAGCTCGGAACTACAGGGGTACTCCTACGAGCAGTACTTC.